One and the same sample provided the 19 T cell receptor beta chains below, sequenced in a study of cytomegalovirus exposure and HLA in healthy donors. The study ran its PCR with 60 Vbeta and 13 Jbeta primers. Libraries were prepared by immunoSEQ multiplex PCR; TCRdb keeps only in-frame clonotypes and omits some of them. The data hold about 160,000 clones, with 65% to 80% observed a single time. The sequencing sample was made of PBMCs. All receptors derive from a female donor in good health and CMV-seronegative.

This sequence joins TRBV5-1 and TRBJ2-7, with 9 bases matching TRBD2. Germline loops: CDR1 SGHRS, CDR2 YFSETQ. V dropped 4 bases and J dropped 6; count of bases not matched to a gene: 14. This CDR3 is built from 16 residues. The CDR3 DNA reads TGCGCCAGCAGCCTCGTCACTAGCGGGCCCTTTGGCGAGCAGTACTTC. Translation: CASSLVTSGPFGEQYF.

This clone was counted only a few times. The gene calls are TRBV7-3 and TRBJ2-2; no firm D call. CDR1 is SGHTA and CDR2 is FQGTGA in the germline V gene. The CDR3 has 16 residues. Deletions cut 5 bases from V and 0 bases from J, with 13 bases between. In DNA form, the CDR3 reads TGTGCCAGCAGCCTCTCCCCCCTCCCGAACACCGGGGAGCTGTTTTTT. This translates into CASSLSPLPNTGELFF.

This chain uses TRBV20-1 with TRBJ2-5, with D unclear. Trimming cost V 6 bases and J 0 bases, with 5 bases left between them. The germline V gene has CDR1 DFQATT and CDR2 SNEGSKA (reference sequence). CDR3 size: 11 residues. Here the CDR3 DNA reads TGCAGTGCGCAGTACCAAGAGACCCAGTACTTC. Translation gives CSAQYQETQYF.

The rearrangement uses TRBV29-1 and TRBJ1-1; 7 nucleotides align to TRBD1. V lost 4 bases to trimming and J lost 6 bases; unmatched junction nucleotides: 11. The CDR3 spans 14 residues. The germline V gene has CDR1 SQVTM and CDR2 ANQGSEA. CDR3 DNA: TGCAGCGTTGCACCGACAGGGACGTACGCTGAAGCTTTCTTT. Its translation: CSVAPTGTYAEAFF.

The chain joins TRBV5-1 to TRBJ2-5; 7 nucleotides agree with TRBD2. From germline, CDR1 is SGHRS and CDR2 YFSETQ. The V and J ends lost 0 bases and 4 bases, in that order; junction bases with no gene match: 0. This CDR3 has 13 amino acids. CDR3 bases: TGCGCCAGCAGCTTGGCGGGAGGAGAGACCCAGTACTTC. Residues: CASSLAGGETQYF. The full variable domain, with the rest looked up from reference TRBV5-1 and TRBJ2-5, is KAGVTQTPRYLIKTRGQQVTLSCSPISGHRSVSWYQQTPGQGLQFLFEYFSETQRNKGNFPGRFSGRQFSNSRSEMNVSTLELGDSALYLCASSLAGGETQYFGPGTRLLVL.

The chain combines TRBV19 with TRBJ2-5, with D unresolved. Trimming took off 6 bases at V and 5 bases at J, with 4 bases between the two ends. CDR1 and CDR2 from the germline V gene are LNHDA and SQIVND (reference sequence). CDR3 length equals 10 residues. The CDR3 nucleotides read TGTGCCAGTAGCGGGGAGACCCAGTACTTC. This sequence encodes CASSGETQYF.

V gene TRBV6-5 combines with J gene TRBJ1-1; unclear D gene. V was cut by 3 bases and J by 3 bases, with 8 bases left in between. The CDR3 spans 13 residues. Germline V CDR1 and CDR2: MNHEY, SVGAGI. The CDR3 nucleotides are TGTGCCAGCAGTTATCTAGGCCACACTGAAGCTTTCTTT. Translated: CASSYLGHTEAFF.

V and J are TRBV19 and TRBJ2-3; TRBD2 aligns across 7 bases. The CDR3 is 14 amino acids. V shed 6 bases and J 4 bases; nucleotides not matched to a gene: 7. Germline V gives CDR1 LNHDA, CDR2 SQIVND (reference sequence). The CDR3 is CASRARGRSDTQYF. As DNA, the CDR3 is TGTGCCAGTAGGGCCCGCGGGAGATCAGATACGCAGTATTTT.

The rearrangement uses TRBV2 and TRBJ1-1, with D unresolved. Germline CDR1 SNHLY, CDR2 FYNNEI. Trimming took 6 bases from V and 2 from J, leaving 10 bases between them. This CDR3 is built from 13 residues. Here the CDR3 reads CASSNPINTEAFF. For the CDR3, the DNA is TGTGCCAGCAGCAACCCTATTAACACTGAAGCTTTCTTT.

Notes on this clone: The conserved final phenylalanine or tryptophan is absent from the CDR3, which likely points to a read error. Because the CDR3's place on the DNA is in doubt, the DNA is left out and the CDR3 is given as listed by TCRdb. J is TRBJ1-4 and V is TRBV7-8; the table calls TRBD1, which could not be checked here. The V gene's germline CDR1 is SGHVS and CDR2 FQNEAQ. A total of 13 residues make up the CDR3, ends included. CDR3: CASSLAFGQRLVL.

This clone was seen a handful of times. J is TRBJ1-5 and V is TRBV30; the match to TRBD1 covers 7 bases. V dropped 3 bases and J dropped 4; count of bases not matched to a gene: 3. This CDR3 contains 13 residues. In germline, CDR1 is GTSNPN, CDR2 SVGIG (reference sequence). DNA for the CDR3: TGTGCCTGGAGCAGGGGGGAAAATCAGCCCCAGCATTTT. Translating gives CAWSRGENQPQHF. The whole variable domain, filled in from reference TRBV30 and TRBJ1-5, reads SQTIHQWPATLVQPVGSPLSLECTVEGTSNPNLYWYRQAAGRGLQLLFYSVGIGQISSEVPQNLSASRPQDRQFILSSKKLLLSDSGFYLCAWSRGENQPQHFGDGTRLSIL.

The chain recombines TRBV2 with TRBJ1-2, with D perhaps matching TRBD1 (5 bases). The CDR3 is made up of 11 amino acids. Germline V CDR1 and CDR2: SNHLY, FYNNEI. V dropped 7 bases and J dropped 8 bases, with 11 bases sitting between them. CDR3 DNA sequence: TGTGCCAGCACGAGGGACTGGGGCTACACCTTC. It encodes CASTRDWGYTF.

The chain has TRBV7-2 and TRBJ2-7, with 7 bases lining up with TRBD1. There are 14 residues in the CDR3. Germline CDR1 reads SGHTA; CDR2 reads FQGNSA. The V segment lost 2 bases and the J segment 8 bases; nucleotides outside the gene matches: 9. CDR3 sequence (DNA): TGTGCCAGCAGCTTATATCCCGGGACAGAGAAGCAGTACTTC. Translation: CASSLYPGTEKQYF.

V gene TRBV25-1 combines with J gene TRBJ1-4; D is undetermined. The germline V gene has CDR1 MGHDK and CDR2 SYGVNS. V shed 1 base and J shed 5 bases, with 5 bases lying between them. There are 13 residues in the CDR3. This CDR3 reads CASSEFGNEKLFF. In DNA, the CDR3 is TGTGCCAGCAGTGAATTCGGGAATGAAAAACTGTTTTTT.

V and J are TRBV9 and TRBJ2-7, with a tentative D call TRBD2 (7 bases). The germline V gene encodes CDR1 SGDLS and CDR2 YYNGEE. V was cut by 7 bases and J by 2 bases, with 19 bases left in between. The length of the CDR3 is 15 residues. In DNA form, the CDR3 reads TGTGCCAGCGGAAAAGGGGGGGAAGCTACCTACGAGCAGTACTTC. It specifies CASGKGGEATYEQYF.

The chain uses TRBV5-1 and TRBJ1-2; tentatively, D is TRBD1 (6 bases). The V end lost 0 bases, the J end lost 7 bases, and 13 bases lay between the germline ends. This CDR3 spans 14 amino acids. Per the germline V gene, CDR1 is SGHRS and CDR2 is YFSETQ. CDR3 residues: CASSLVGQGLGYTF. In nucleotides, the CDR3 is TGCGCCAGCAGCTTGGTGGGCCAGGGGCTTGGCTACACCTTC. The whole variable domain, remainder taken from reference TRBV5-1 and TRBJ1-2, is KAGVTQTPRYLIKTRGQQVTLSCSPISGHRSVSWYQQTPGQGLQFLFEYFSETQRNKGNFPGRFSGRQFSNSRSEMNVSTLELGDSALYLCASSLVGQGLGYTFGSGTRLTVV.

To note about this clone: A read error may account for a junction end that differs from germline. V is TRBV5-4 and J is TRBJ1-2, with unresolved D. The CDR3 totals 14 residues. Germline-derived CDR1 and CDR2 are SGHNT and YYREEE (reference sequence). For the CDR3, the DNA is TGTGCCAGCAGCTTGGGACATGTGGCTTATGACTACACCTTC. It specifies CASSLGHVAYDYTF.

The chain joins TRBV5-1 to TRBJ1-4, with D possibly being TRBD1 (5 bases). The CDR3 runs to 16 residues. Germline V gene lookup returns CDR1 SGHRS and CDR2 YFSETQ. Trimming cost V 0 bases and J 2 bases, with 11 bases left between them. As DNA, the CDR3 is TGCGCCAGCAGCTTGGGGCAGGGAAGCACTAATGAAAAACTGTTTTTT. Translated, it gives CASSLGQGSTNEKLFF.

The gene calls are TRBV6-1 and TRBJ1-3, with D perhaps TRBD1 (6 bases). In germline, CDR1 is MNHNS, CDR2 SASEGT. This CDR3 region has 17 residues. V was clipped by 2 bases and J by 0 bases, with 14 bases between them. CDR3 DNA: TGTGCCAGCAGTGAACTTCAGGGGCCAGGCTCTGGAAACACCATATATTTT. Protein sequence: CASSELQGPGSGNTIYF.